The 2 T cell receptor beta chains in this list originate from one sample, sequenced in a study of shared clonotypes between healthy human individuals. This table comes from immunoSEQ multiplex PCR, and its TCRdb copy is limited to in-frame clones, with some not included. The table includes hundreds of thousands of clones, around 81% detected once. Sequencing was carried out using PBMCs. These receptors were obtained from a woman in her forties in good health. Some clones in this sample may be carry-over from other donors' samples.

The chain employs TRBV7-9 and TRBJ2-1, with 10 bases lining up with TRBD2. The CDR3 is made up of 17 amino acids. Germline CDR1 SEHNR, CDR2 FQNEAQ (reference sequence). Trimming cost V 1 base and J 8 bases; bases outside gene matches: 11. The CDR3 is CASSLVGAGGRLDEQFF. The DNA for the CDR3 is TGTGCCAGCAGCTTAGTAGGAGCGGGAGGGCGTCTGGATGAGCAGTTCTTC.

This chain joins TRBV5-1 and TRBJ1-1, with 9 bases identical to TRBD1. Germline V gives CDR1 SGHRS, CDR2 YFSETQ. This CDR3 spans 15 amino acids. The V and J ends lost 4 bases and 1 base, in that order; junction bases with no gene match: 5. The CDR3 sequence is CASSLGTGRNTEAFF. In DNA form, the CDR3 reads TGCGCCAGCAGCCTAGGGACAGGGCGGAACACTGAAGCTTTCTTT.